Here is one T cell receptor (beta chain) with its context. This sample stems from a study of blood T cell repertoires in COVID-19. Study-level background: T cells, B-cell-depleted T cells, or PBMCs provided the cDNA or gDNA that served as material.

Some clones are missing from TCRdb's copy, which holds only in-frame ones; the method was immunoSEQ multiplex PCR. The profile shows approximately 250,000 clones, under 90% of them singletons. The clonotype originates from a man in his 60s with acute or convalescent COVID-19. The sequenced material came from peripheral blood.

The CDR3 sequence: CASSTAGEFIYGYTF. CDR3 bases: TGCGCCAGCAGTACTGCCGGGGAATTTATCTATGGCTACACCTTC. The genes are TRBV5-1 and TRBJ1-2; D gene ambiguous. Germline CDR1 SGHRS, CDR2 YFSETQ. The CDR3 loop spans 15 amino acids. Trimming stripped 5 bases from V and 4 bases from J, with 18 bases between. The full variable domain, completed using reference TRBV5-1 and TRBJ1-2, is KAGVTQTPRYLIKTRGQQVTLSCSPISGHRSVSWYQQTPGQGLQFLFEYFSETQRNKGNFPGRFSGRQFSNSRSEMNVSTLELGDSALYLCASSTAGEFIYGYTFGSGTRLTVV.